This T cell receptor (beta chain) was obtained from a study of cytomegalovirus exposure and HLA in healthy donors. Study overall: In a later analysis, it was reported that the 110 or so validation repertoires had been produced on the same platform as the 600 to 850 repertoires belonging to the first cohort.

Germline V gene sequence: CDR1 SGHVS, CDR2 FQNEAQ. This CDR3 is 15 amino acids long. V lost 0 bases to trimming and J lost 5 bases, with 14 bases between them. This table comes from immunoSEQ multiplex PCR, and its TCRdb copy is limited to in-frame clones, with some not included. The repertoire includes under 200,000 clones, 85% to 90% of them detected once, and 5.7% sits in the top ten. Comments on this clone: Antigen unknown.

Study observations and caveats: Overall, roughly 160 TCR beta chains were annotated as cytomegalovirus-associated. The finding came from a later analysis; first-cohort TCR clusters tended to co-occur in the 130 or so validation repertoires.

V is TRBV7-8 and J is TRBJ2-7; D not resolved. The clonotype comes from a woman aged 25 to 39 in good health and CMV-seronegative. Source material: PBMCs. This chain's CDR3 is CASSLAGFWENEQYF. Here the CDR3 DNA reads TGTGCCAGCAGCTTAGCCGGTTTCTGGGAAAACGAGCAGTACTTC.